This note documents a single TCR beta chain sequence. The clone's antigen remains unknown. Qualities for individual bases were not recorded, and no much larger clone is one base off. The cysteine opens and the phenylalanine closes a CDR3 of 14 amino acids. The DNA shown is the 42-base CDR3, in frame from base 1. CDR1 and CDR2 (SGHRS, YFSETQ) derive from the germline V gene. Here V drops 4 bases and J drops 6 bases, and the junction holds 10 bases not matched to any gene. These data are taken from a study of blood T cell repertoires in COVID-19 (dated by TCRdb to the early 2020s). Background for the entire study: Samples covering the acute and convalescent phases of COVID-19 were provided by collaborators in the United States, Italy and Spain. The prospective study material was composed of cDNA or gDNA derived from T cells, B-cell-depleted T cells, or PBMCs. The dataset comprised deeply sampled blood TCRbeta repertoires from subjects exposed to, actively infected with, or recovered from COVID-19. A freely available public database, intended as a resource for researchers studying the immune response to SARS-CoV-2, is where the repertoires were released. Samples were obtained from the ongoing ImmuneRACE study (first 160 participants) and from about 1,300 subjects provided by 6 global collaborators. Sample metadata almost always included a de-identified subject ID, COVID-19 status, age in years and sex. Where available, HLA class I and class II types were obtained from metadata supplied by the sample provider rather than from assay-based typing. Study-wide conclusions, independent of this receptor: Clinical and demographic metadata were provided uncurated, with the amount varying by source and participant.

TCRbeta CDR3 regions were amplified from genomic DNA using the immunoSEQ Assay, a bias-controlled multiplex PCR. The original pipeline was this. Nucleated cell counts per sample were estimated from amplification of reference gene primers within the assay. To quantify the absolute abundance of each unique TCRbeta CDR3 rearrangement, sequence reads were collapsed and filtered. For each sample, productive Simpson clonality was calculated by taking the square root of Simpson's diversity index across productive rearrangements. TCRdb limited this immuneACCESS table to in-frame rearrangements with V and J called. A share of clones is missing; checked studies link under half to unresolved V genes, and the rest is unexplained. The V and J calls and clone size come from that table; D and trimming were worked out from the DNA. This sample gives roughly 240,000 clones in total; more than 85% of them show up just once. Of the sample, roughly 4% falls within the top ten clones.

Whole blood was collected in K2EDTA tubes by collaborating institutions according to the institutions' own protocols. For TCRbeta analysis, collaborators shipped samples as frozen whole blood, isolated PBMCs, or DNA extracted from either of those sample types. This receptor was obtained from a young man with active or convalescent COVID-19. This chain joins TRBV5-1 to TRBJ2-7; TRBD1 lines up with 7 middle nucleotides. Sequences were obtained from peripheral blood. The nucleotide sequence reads TGCGCCAGCAGCATCAGAGACAGGGAATCCGAGCAGTACTTC. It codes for CASSIRDRESEQYF.